These 18 T cell receptor beta chains were all obtained from the same sample, sequenced in a study of response to subunit inactivated influenza vaccine. MiXCR was run by TCRdb on the RT-PCR reads, yielding one entry per CDR3 protein. The profile shows over 750,000 distinct CDR3 sequences, roughly 20% of them singletons. The sample in question was PBMCs from blood, obtained 4 to 6 days after vaccination. The receptors stem from a man in his fifties who received an inactivated influenza vaccine.

This clonotype was counted ten times or more. V and J are TRBV6-2 or TRBV6-3 and TRBJ2-1; TRBD2 agrees at 8 bases. In germline, CDR1 is MNHEY, CDR2 SVGEGT. With 7 bases clipped from V and 7 bases from J, the junction kept 12 bases outside the gene matches. The CDR3 spans 15 residues. The CDR3 protein is CASTKGTRTSNEQFF. The CDR3 region has the DNA TGTGCCAGCACGAAAGGGACTAGAACCTCGAATGAGCAGTTCTTC.

This clonotype was detected only a few times. V is TRBV20-1 and J is TRBJ2-4; D perhaps matches TRBD1 (6 bases). V dropped 6 bases and J dropped 0 bases, with 15 bases sitting between them. CDR1 DFQATT and CDR2 SNEGSKA come from the germline V gene (reference sequence). The CDR3 loop spans 15 amino acids. CDR3 DNA: TGCAGTGCCAAGACAGGCACTCTAGCCAAAAACATTCAGTACTTC. Its protein product is CSAKTGTLAKNIQYF.

This clonotype was counted ten times or more. The chain has TRBV4-1 and TRBJ2-2; 10 nucleotides align to TRBD1. This CDR3 has 17 residues. Germline V gene data show CDR1 as MGHRA and CDR2 as YSYEKL. Trimming at V came to 4 bases and at J to 3 bases, leaving 8 bases not matched to a gene. For the CDR3, the DNA is TGCGCCAGCAGCCTCCTAGGACAGGGGGACTACACCGGGGAGCTGTTTTTT. This sequence encodes CASSLLGQGDYTGELFF.

This CDR3 reads CAISESPSGSYNEQFF. CDR3 DNA sequence: TGTGCCATCAGTGAGTCGCCTAGCGGGAGTTATAATGAGCAGTTCTTC. The V call is TRBV10-3, the J call TRBJ2-1; 10 bases are a match to TRBD2. The CDR3 is made up of 16 amino acids. The germline CDR1 and CDR2 sequences are ENHRY and SYGVKD. J lost 7 bases, V lost 0 bases, and 6 bases had no gene match.

This clonotype has at least ten counts. This sequence joins TRBV10-3 and TRBJ2-1; 10 bases match TRBD2. CDR1 ENHRY and CDR2 SYGVKD come from the germline V gene. J was trimmed by 5 bases and V by 6 bases; bases with no gene match: 4. This CDR3 has 14 amino acids. CDR3 loop: CAISRLAGDNEQFF. CDR3 in DNA: TGTGCCATCAGCCGGCTAGCGGGAGACAATGAGCAGTTCTTC.

This clonotype came up a few times. CDR3 in DNA: TGTGCCAGCAGCCTAACAGGGGACATTAACACCGGGGAGCTGTTTTTT. It specifies CASSLTGDINTGELFF. The V call is TRBV12-3 or TRBV12-4, the J call TRBJ2-2; 7 positions agree with TRBD1. V lost 6 bases, J lost 2 bases, and 9 bases stayed unmatched. This CDR3 comprises 16 residues.

The rearrangement links TRBV5-1 to TRBJ2-3; 8 nucleotides line up with TRBD1. CDR3 length equals 16 residues. Trimming removed 8 bases from V and 0 bases from J; junction bases left unmatched: 11. Germline V gives CDR1 SGHRS, CDR2 YFSETQ. CDR3 sequence reads: CASMLQGDGSTDTQYF. The CDR3, as DNA: TGCGCCAGTATGTTACAGGGGGACGGGAGCACAGATACGCAGTATTTT.

J is TRBJ2-3 and V is TRBV10-2, with 8 bases that match TRBD2. This CDR3 has 15 residues. Germline V gives CDR1 WSHSY, CDR2 SAAADI. The trim removed 6 bases at V and 2 bases at J, leaving 7 bases unmatched. The CDR3 reads CASRGGGPITDTQYF. CDR3 DNA sequence: TGCGCCAGCAGGGGCGGGGGGCCTATCACAGATACGCAGTATTTT.

The chain combines TRBV11-1 with TRBJ2-2, with TRBD2 matching 8 bases. Germline assignment: CDR1 SGHAT and CDR2 FQDESV (reference sequence). The junction had 6 bases not matched to a gene; V was cut back by 0 bases and J by 0 bases. The CDR3 has 18 amino acids. The CDR3 DNA reads TGTGCCAGCAGCTTAGCGCGTTATAGCGGGACGAACACCGGGGAGCTGTTTTTT. This gives the protein CASSLARYSGTNTGELFF.

This clonotype occurred a few times. The chain combines TRBV28 with TRBJ2-1, with 9 bases aligning to TRBD2. CDR1 and CDR2 (germline): MDHEN, SYDVKM. V dropped 7 bases and J dropped 7; count of bases not matched to a gene: 8. The length of the CDR3 is 14 residues. The CDR3 loop is CASKVAGGPNEQFF. The CDR3 DNA reads as TGTGCCAGCAAGGTGGCGGGAGGGCCGAATGAGCAGTTCTTC.

The CDR3 DNA reads as TGTGCCAGCAGCTTTGCTAGCGGGACCTACAATGAGCAGTTCTTC. Its translation: CASSFASGTYNEQFF. J is TRBJ2-1 and V is TRBV7-2; 9 nucleotides align to TRBD2. The germline V gene encodes CDR1 SGHTA and CDR2 FQGNSA. The CDR3 loop spans 15 amino acids. J lost 2 bases, V lost 3 bases, and 2 bases had no gene match.

The chain recombines TRBV4-3 with TRBJ2-1, with no clear D. Trimming shortened V by 0 bases and J by 9 bases, and 9 bases separated the two germline ends. The V gene's germline CDR1 is LGHNA and CDR2 YSLEER. The CDR3 is 13 amino acids. The CDR3 DNA reads TGCGCCAGCAGCCAAGATTGGCATAGTGAGCAGTTCTTC. Translation: CASSQDWHSEQFF.

This clonotype has only a few counts. The chain has TRBV5-1 and TRBJ2-3, with 10 bases aligning to TRBD1. V was clipped by 9 bases and J by 6 bases; unmatched bases: 13. The CDR3 covers 15 residues. Per the germline V gene, CDR1 is SGHRS and CDR2 is YFSETQ. The CDR3 DNA reads as TGCGCCACCCGATTGACAGGGGGCATCCCCGATACGCAGTATTTT. This encodes CATRLTGGIPDTQYF. The entire variable domain, with the rest obtained from reference TRBV5-1 and TRBJ2-3, is as follows: KAGVTQTPRYLIKTRGQQVTLSCSPISGHRSVSWYQQTPGQGLQFLFEYFSETQRNKGNFPGRFSGRQFSNSRSEMNVSTLELGDSALYLCATRLTGGIPDTQYFGPGTRLTVL.

The chain couples TRBV18 to TRBJ2-1, with D possibly being TRBD1 (5 bases). The CDR3 contains 12 residues. Germline V lookup: CDR1 KGHSH, CDR2 LQKENI. V lost 3 bases and J 9 bases, leaving 9 bases between the germline ends. CDR3 DNA sequence: TGTGCCAGCTCACCCAGGGTGAGTGAGCAGTTCTTC. It yields the protein CASSPRVSEQFF.

In its sample, this clonotype was seen many times. V usage is TRBV12-3 or TRBV12-4 and J usage is TRBJ2-1, with no clear D. Trimming shortened V by 1 base and J by 5 bases, and 9 bases separated the two germline ends. This CDR3 is 14 amino acids long. In DNA, the CDR3 is TGTGCCAGCAGTTTAGGAGCCCTGGACAATGAGCAGTTCTTC. Its protein is CASSLGALDNEQFF.

This clonotype was recorded a few times. The J gene is TRBJ1-2, the V gene TRBV19; possible D gene TRBD1, 5 bases. The CDR3 has 15 amino acids. Trimming cost V 6 bases and J 4 bases, with 18 bases left between them. Germline V gene sequence: CDR1 LNHDA, CDR2 SQIVND (reference sequence). This CDR3 is CASREGSGLSYGYTF. In DNA form, the CDR3 reads TGTGCCAGTAGGGAGGGATCGGGACTCAGCTATGGCTACACCTTC.

The rearrangement uses TRBV5-1 and TRBJ2-5; 11 nucleotides match TRBD2. Germline V gene sequence: CDR1 SGHRS, CDR2 YFSETQ. This CDR3 is built from 15 residues. V lost 5 bases to trimming and J lost 4 bases; unmatched junction nucleotides: 7. In DNA, the CDR3 is TGCGCCAGCAGATGGGTAGCGGGGGGGCCAGAGACCCAGTACTTC. Amino acids: CASRWVAGGPETQYF.

The chain combines TRBV12-3 or TRBV12-4 with TRBJ2-1; D is perhaps TRBD2 (6 bases). The germline V and J ends were trimmed by 6 bases and 1 base, with 19 bases remaining between them. This CDR3 is 17 amino acids long. CDR3 sequence reads: CASRGFGTVLSYNEQFF. Written as DNA, the CDR3 is TGTGCCAGCAGGGGCTTCGGGACTGTCCTATCCTACAATGAGCAGTTCTTC.